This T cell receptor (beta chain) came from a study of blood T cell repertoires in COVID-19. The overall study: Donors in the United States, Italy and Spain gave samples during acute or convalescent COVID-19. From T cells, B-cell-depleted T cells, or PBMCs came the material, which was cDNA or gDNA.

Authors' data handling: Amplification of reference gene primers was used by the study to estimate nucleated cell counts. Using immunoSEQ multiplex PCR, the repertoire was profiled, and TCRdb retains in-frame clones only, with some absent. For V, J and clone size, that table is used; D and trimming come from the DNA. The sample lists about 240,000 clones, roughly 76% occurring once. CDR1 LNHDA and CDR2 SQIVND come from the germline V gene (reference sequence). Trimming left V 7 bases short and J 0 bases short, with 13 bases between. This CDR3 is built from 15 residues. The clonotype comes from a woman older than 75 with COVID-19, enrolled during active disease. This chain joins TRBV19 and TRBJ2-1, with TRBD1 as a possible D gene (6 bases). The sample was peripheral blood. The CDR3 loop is CASIQGPSSYNEQFF. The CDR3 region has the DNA TGTGCCAGTATACAGGGACCTAGCTCCTACAATGAGCAGTTCTTC.